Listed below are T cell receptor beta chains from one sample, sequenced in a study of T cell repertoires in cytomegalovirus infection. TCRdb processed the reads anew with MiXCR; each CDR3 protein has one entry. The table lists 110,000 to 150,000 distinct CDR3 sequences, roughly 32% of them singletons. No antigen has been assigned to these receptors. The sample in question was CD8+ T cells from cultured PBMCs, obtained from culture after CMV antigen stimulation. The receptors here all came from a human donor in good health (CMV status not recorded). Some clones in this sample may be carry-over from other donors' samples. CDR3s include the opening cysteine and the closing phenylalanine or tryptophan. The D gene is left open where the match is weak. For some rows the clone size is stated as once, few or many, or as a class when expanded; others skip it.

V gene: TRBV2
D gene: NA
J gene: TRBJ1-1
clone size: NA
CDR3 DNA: TGTGCCAGTTTACGGGACACACGGATCGGAAACACTGAAGCTTTCTTT
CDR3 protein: CASLRDTRIGNTEAFF

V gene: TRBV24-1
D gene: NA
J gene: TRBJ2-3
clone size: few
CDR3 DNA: TGTGCCACCCAATCTACATTGGGCACAGATACGCAGTATTTT
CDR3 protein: CATQSTLGTDTQYF

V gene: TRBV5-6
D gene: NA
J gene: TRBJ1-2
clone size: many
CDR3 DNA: TGTGCCAGCAGCTTGGGTCCAGCGGGAAATTATGGCTACACCTTC
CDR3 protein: CASSLGPAGNYGYTF

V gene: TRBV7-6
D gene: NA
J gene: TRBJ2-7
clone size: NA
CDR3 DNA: TGTGCCAGCAGCTTAAACGGACAGTACGAGCAGTACTTC
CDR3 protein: CASSLNGQYEQYF

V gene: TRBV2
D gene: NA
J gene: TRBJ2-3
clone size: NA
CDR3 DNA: TGTGCCAGCAGTGAAGAAATGGTCAGGGTTGGGGCAGATACGCAGTATTTT
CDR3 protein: CASSEEMVRVGADTQYF

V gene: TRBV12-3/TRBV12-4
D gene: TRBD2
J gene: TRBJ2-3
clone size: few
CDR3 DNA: TGTGCCAGCAGTAAACTAGCGGGGAGGACAGATACGCAGTATTTT
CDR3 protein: CASSKLAGRTDTQYF

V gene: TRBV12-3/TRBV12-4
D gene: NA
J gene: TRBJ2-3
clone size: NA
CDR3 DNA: TGTGCCAGCAGTTTTCCGGATAGATCGGATAGCACAGATACGCAGTATTTT
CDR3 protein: CASSFPDRSDSTDTQYF

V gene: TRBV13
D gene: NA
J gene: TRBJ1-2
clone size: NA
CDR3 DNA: TGTGCCAGCAGCCACAGGGATCCAAACTATGGCTACACCTTC
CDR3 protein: CASSHRDPNYGYTF

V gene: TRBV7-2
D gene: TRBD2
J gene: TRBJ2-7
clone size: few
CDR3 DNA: TGTGCCAGCAGCTCCCCAACTAGCGGGGGGCCCGGAGACGAGCAGTACTTC
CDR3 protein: CASSSPTSGGPGDEQYF

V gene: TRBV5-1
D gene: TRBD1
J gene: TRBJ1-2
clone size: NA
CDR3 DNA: TGCGCCAGCAGCTTAGGGACAGGGGTCCAAGGCTACACCTTC
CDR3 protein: CASSLGTGVQGYTF

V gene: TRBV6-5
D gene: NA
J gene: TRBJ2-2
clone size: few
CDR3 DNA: TGTGCCAGCAGTTACGCCAGTACCGGGGAGCTGTTTTTT
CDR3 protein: CASSYASTGELFF

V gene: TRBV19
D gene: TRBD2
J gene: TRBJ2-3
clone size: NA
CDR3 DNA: TGTGCCAGTAGTCGCGGGACTAGCGGGTTATCCACAGATACGCAGTATTTT
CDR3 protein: CASSRGTSGLSTDTQYF

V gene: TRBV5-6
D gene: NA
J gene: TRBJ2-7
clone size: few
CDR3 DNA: TGTGCCAGCAGCTTAGGACATCGCTCCTACGAGCAGTACTTC
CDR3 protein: CASSLGHRSYEQYF

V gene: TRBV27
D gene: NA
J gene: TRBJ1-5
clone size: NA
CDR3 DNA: TGTGCCAGCCGTCCCCCGGGAAATCAGCCCCAGCATTTT
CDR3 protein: CASRPPGNQPQHF

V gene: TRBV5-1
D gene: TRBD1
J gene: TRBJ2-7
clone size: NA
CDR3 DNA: TGCGCCAGCAGCACGGGACAGGTTTCGCTCGAGCAGTACTTC
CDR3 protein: CASSTGQVSLEQYF

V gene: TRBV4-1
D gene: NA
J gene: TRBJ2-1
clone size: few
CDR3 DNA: TGCGCCAGCAGCCTCCTCGCTTTGTCTACTGGGCGGGACACCTACAATGAGCAGTTCTTC
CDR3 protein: CASSLLALSTGRDTYNEQFF

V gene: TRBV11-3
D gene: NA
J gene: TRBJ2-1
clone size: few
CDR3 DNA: TGTGCCAGCAGTTTGACTGAGTACAATGAGCAGTTCTTC
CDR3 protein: CASSLTEYNEQFF

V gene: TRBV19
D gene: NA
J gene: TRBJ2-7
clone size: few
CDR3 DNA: TGTGCCAGTAGTATTTATACAGGAGGACGATCGCACGAGCAGTACTTC
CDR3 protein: CASSIYTGGRSHEQYF

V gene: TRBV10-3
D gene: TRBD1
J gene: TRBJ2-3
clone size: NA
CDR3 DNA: TGTGCCATCAGTACCCCGGGACAGGGGGAGGCAGATACGCAGTATTTT
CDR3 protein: CAISTPGQGEADTQYF

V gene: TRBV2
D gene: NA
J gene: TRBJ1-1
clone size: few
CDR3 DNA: TGTGCCAGCAACCAACCCCCGAACACTGAAGCTTTCTTT
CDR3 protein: CASNQPPNTEAFF

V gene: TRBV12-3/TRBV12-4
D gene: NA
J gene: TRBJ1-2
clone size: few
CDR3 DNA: TGTGCCAGCAGTTTAATGGAGGACAGCCTAGACGGCTACACCTTC
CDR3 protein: CASSLMEDSLDGYTF

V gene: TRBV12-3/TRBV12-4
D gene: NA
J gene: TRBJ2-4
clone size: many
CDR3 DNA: TGTGCCAGCAGCCTTGGTGGGGCGGCCAAAAACATTCAGTACTTC
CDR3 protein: CASSLGGAAKNIQYF

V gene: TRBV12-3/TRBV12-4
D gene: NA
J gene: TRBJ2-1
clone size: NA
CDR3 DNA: TGTGCCAGCAGTTTTAGAGTCTACAATGAGCAGTTCTTC
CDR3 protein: CASSFRVYNEQFF

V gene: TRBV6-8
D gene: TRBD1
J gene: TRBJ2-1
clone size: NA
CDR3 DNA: TGTGCCAGCGGGGACAGCTCCTACAATGAGCAGTTCTTC
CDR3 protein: CASGDSSYNEQFF

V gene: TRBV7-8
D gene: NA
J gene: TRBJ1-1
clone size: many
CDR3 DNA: TGTGCCAGCAGCTCCGACAGGTGGTCCACTGAAGCTTTCTTT
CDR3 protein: CASSSDRWSTEAFF

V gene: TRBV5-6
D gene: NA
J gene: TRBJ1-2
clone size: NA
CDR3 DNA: TGTGCCAGCAGTCAGGACAGCTACTATGGCTACACCTTC
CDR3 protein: CASSQDSYYGYTF

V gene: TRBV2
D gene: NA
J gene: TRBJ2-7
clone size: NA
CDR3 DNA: TGTGCCAGCCGCGGGACCGAGAACTCCTACGAGCAGTACTTC
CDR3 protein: CASRGTENSYEQYF

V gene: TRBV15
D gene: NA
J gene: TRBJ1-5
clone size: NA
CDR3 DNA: TGTGCCACCAGCAGAGATCGGTCGGGAAATCAGCCCCAGCATTTT
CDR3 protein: CATSRDRSGNQPQHF

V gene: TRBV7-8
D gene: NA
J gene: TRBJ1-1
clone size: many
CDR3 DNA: TGTGCCAGCAGCTTAGGGGCAAACGCGAACACTGAAGCTTTCTTT
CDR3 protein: CASSLGANANTEAFF

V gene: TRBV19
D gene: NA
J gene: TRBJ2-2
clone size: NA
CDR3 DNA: TGTGCCAGCGGCGGGGACAGCAACGCCGGGGAGCTGTTTTTT
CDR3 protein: CASGGDSNAGELFF

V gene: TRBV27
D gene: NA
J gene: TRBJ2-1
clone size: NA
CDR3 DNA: TGTGCCAGCAGTTTACTAGCGTCCCACAATGAGCAGTTCTTC
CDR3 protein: CASSLLASHNEQFF

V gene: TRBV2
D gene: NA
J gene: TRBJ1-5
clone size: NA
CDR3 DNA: TGTGCCAACAGAGAAACAGGGTATAGCAATCAGCCCCAGCATTTT
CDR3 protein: CANRETGYSNQPQHF

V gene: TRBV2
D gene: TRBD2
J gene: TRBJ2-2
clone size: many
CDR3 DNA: TGTGCCAGCAGTGTTGAGACTAGCGTACCAAACACCGGGGAGCTGTTTTTT
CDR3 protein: CASSVETSVPNTGELFF

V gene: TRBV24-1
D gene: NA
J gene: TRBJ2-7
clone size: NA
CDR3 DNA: TGTGCCACCAGTGACCCCGCGAGCTACGAGCAGTACTTC
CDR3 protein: CATSDPASYEQYF

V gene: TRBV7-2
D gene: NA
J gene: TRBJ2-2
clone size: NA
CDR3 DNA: TGTGCCAGCAGCTTAGACGGGACAACCGGGGAGCTGTTTTTT
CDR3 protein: CASSLDGTTGELFF

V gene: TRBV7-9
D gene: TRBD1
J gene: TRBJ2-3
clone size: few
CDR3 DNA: TGTGCCAGCAGCCACAGGGGGGATCCCACAGATACGCAGTATTTT
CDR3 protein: CASSHRGDPTDTQYF

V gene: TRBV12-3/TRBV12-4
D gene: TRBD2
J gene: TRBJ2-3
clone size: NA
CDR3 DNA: TGTGCCAGCAGCTCGACTAGCGGCAGCACAGATACGCAGTATTTT
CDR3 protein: CASSSTSGSTDTQYF

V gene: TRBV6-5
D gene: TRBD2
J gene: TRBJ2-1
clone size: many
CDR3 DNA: TGTGCCAGCAGTTACGCGGGGGATGACAATGAGCAGTTCTTC
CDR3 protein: CASSYAGDDNEQFF

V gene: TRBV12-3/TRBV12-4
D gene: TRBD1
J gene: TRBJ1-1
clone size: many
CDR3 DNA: TGTGCCAGCAGACCCGGGACAGGGGGTGCGGGAAGGACTGAAGCTTTCTTT
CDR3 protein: CASRPGTGGAGRTEAFF

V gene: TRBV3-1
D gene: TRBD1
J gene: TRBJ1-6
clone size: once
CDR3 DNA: TGTGCCAGCAGCCAGGACAGGGGATGGTCACCCCTCCACTTT
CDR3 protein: CASSQDRGWSPLHF

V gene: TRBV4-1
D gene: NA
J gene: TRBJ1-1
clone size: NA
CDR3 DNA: TGCGCCAGCAGCCAAGTTCCTAGGTGGGGGAACACTGAAGCTTTCTTT
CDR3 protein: CASSQVPRWGNTEAFF

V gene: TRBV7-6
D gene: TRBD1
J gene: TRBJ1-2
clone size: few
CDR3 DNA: TGTGCCAGCAGCAATTTGTGGGACAGCTCTAACTATGGCTACACCTTC
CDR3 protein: CASSNLWDSSNYGYTF

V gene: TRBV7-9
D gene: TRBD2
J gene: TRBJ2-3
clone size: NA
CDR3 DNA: TGTGCCAGCAGCCTGCTCGGGGGGGGCACAGATACGCAGTATTTT
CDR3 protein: CASSLLGGGTDTQYF

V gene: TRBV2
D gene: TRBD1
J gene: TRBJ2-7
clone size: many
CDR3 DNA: TGTGCCAGCAGTTGGGACAGGGTCGGCGAGCAGTACTTC
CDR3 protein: CASSWDRVGEQYF

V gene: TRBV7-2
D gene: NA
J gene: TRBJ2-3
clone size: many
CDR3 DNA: TGTGCCAGCAGCTTTGGGGGTTCGGCAGATACGCAGTATTTT
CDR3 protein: CASSFGGSADTQYF

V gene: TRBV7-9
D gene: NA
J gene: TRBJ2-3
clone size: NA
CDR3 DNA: TGTGCCAGCAGAGAGGACACCCCGAGTGTGGATACGCAGTATTTT
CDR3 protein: CASREDTPSVDTQYF

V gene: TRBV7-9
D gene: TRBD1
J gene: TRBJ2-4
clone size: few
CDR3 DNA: TGTGCCAGCAGCTTATTGGAACAGGGGTCCTACTTC
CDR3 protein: CASSLLEQGSYF

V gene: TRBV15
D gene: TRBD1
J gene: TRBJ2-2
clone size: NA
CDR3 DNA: TGTGCCGCACGAGAGGGGGGGACAGGGTGGAACGGGGAGCTGTTTTTT
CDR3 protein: CAAREGGTGWNGELFF

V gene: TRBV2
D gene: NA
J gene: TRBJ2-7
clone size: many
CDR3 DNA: TGTGCCAGCAGTGGAAGTTCCTACGAGCAGTACTTC
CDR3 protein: CASSGSSYEQYF